This T cell receptor beta chain was observed in a study of beta chain features in type 1 diabetes. The authors reverse transcribed all of the isolated RNA, so sequencing captured expressed TCRB transcripts. Some clones are missing from TCRdb's copy, which holds only in-frame ones; the method was immunoSEQ multiplex PCR. Of more than 300,000 clones listed, 8.5% to 10% were seen once; the top ten hold less than 0.65%. This clone was detected a few times. Its specificity is unknown. Regarding the study as a whole: Type 1 diabetes patients showed a moderate but significant shortening of TCRB CDR3s in all four CD4+ subsets.

V was pared by 1 base and J by 5 bases, with 6 bases between. Germline V CDR1 and CDR2: DFQATT, SNEGSKA (reference sequence). The CDR3 extends over 11 amino acids. The TCR comes from a man under 40 with type 1 diabetes. This chain uses TRBV20-1 with TRBJ2-7, with unresolved D. Source material: central memory CD4+ T cells from blood. The CDR3 DNA reads TGCAGTGCTAGAGGCCCCCACGAGCAGTACTTC. Protein sequence: CSARGPHEQYF.